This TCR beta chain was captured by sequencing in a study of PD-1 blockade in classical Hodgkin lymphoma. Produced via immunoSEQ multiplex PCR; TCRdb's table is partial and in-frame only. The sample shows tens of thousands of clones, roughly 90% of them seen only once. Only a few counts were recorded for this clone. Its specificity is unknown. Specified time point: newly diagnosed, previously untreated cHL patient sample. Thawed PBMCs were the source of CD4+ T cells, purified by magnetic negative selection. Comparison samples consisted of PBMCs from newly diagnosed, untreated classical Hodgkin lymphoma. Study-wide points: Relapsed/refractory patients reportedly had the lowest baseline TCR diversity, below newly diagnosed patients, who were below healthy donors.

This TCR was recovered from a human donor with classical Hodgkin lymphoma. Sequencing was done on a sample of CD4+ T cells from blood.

CDR3 loop: CASSYRGYNEQFF. CDR3 DNA: TGTGCCAGCAGCTACAGGGGCTACAATGAGCAGTTCTTC. The chain uses TRBV27 and TRBJ2-1, with 7 bases fitting TRBD1. Per germline, CDR1 MNHEY and CDR2 SMNVEV (reference sequence). The trim removed 6 bases at V and 3 bases at J, leaving 2 bases unmatched. The CDR3 contains 13 residues.